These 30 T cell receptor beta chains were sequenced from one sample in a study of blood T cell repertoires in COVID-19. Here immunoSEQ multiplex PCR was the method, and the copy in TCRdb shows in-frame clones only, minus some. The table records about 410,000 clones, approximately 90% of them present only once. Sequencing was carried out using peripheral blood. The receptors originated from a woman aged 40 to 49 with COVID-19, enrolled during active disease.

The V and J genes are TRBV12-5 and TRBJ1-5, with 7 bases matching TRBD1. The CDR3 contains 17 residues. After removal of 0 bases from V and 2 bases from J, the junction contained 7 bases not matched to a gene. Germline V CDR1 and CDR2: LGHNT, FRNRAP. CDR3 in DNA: TGTGCTAGTGGTTTGGTAAAACAGGGGAAGGGCAATCAGCCCCAGCATTTT. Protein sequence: CASGLVKQGKGNQPQHF.

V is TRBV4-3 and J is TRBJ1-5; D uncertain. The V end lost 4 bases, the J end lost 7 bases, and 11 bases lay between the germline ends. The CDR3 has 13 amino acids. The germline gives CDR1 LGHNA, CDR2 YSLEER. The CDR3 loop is CASSRSVQQPQHF. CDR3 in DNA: TGCGCCAGCAGCCGCAGCGTTCAGCAGCCCCAGCATTTT.

CDR3 sequence reads: CASSEWAVSDNYGYTF. The DNA for the CDR3 is TGTGCCAGCAGTGAATGGGCAGTGTCGGATAACTATGGCTACACCTTC. V gene TRBV6-4 combines with J gene TRBJ1-2; unclear D gene. The CDR3 is 16 residues long. The ends were cut back, 3 bases at V and 1 base at J, with 15 bases in the middle. Germline assignment: CDR1 MRHNA and CDR2 SNTAGT.

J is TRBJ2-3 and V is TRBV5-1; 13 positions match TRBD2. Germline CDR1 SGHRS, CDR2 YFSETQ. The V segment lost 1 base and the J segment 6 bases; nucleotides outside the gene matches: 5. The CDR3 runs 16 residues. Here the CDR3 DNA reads TGCGCCAGCAGCTTGACTAGCGGGAGGGCCCTCGATACGCAGTATTTT. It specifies CASSLTSGRALDTQYF.

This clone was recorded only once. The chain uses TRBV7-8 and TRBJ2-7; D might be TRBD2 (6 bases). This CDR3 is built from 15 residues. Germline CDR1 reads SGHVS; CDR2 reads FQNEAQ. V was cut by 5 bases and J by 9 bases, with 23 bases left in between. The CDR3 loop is CASSLISGLRGVQYF. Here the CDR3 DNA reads TGTGCCAGCAGCCTAATATCGGGACTGCGTGGGGTGCAGTACTTC.

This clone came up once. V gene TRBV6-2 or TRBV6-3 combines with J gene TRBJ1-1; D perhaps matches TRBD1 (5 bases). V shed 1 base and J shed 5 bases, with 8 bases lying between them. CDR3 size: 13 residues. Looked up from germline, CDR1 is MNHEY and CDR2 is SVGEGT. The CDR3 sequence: CASSYFKGTEAFF. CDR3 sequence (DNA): TGTGCCAGCAGTTACTTCAAGGGGACTGAAGCTTTCTTT.

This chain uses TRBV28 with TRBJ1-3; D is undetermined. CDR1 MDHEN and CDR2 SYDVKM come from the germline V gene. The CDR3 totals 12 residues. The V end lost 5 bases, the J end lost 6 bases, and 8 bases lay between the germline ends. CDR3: CASSPLANTIYF. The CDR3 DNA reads TGTGCCAGCAGTCCCCTAGCAAACACCATATATTTT. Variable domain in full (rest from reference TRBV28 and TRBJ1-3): DVKVTQSSRYLVKRTGEKVFLECVQDMDHENMFWYRQDPGLGLRLIYFSYDVKMKEKGDIPEGYSVSREKKERFSLILESASTNQTSMYLCASSPLANTIYFGEGSWLTVV.

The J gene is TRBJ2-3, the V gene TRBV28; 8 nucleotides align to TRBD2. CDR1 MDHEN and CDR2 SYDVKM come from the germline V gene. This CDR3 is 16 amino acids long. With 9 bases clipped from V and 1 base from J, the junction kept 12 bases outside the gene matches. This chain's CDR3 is CASPPAGARGTDTQYF. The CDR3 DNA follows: TGTGCCAGTCCCCCAGCGGGGGCTCGAGGCACAGATACGCAGTATTTT.

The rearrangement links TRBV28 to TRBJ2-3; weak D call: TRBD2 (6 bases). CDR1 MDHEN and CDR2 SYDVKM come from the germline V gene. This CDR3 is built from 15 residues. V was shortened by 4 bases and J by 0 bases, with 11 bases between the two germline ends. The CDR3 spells CASSSLAPSTDTQYF. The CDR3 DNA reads TGTGCCAGCAGTTCTCTAGCGCCTAGCACAGATACGCAGTATTTT.

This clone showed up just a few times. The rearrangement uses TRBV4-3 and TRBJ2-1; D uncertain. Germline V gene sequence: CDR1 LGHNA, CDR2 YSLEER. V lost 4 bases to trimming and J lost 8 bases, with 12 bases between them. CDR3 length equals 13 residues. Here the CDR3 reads CASSPPLRDEQFF. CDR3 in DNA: TGCGCCAGCAGCCCCCCACTACGGGATGAGCAGTTCTTC.

Here the CDR3 reads CASSLALLETQYF. The DNA for the CDR3 is TGTGCCAGCAGCTTAGCCCTGTTGGAGACCCAGTACTTC. The chain carries TRBV11-2 and TRBJ2-5, with no clear D. CDR3 length: 13 amino acids. Deletions cut 1 base from V and 5 bases from J, with 8 bases between. Germline CDR1 reads SGHAT; CDR2 reads FQNNGV.

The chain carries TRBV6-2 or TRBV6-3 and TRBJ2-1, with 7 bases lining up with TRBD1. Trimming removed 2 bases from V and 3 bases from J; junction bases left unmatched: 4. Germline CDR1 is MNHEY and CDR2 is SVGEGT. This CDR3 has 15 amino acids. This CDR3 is CASSYRDRIYNEQFF. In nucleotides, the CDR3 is TGTGCCAGCAGTTACAGGGACAGAATCTACAATGAGCAGTTCTTC.

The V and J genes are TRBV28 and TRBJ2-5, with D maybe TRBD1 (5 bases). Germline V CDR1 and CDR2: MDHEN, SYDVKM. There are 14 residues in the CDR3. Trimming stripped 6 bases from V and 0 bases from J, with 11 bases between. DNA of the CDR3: TGTGCCAGCAGAACGCGACAGCACCAAGAGACCCAGTACTTC. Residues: CASRTRQHQETQYF. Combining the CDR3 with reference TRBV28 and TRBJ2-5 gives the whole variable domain DVKVTQSSRYLVKRTGEKVFLECVQDMDHENMFWYRQDPGLGLRLIYFSYDVKMKEKGDIPEGYSVSREKKERFSLILESASTNQTSMYLCASRTRQHQETQYFGPGTRLLVL.

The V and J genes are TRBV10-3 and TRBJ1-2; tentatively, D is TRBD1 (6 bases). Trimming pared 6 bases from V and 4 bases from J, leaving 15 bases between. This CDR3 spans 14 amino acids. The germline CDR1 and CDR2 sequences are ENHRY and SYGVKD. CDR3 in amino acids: CAISWDTVAYGYTF. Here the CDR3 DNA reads TGTGCCATCAGCTGGGACACCGTCGCCTATGGCTACACCTTC.

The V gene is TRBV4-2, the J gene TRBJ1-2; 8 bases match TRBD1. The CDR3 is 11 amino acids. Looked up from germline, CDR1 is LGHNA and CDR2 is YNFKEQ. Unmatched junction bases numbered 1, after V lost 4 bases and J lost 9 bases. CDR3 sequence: CASSRDRSYTF. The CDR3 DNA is TGTGCCAGCAGCCGGGACAGGAGCTACACCTTC.

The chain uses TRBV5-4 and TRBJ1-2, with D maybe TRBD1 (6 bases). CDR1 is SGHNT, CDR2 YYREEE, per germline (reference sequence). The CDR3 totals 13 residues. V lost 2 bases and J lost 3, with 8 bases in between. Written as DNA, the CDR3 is TGTGCCAGCAGCTTACAGGGTGACTATGGCTACACCTTC. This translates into CASSLQGDYGYTF.

The CDR3 DNA reads as TGCGCCAGCAGCCAAGATTCCTTTCAGCCCCAGCATTTT. Protein sequence: CASSQDSFQPQHF. V is TRBV4-3 and J is TRBJ1-5; D gene unclear. The CDR3 is made up of 13 amino acids. Looked up from germline, CDR1 is LGHNA and CDR2 is YSLEER. V dropped 0 bases and J dropped 6 bases, with 6 bases sitting between them.

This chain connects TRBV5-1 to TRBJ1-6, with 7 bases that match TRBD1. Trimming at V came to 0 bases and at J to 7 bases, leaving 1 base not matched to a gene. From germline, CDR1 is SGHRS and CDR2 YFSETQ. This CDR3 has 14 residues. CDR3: CASSLDRGNSPLHF. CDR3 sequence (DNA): TGCGCCAGCAGCTTGGACAGGGGAAATTCACCCCTCCACTTT.

The DNA of the CDR3 is TGTGCCGCAACCGGGACAGGGAGTTCACCCCTCCACTTT. Its translation is CAATGTGSSPLHF. The V and J genes are TRBV10-3 and TRBJ1-6; 9 nucleotides match TRBD1. Germline CDR1 is ENHRY and CDR2 is SYGVKD. The CDR3 contains 13 residues. J lost 9 bases, V lost 11 bases, and 8 bases had no gene match.

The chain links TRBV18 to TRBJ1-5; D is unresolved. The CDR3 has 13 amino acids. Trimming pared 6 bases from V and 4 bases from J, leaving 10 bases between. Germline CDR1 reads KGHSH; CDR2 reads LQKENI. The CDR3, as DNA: TGTGCCAGCTCTCCGGCGGAGAATCAGCCCCAGCATTTT. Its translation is CASSPAENQPQHF. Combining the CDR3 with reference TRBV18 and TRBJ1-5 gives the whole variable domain NAGVMQNPRHLVRRRGQEARLRCSPMKGHSHVYWYRQLPEEGLKFMVYLQKENIIDESGMPKERFSAEFPKEGPSILRIQQVVRGDSAAYFCASSPAENQPQHFGDGTRLSIL.

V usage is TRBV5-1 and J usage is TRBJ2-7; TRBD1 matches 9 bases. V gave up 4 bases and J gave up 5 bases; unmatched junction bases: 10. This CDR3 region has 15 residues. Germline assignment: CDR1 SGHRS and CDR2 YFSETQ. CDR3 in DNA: TGCGCCAGCAGCCCGAACACAGGGGGCTATAACGAGCAGTACTTC. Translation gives CASSPNTGGYNEQYF.

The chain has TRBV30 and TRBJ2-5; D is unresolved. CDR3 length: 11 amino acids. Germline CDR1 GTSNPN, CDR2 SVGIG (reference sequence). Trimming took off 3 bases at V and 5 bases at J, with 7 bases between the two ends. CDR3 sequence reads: CAWSLEETQYF. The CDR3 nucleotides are TGTGCCTGGAGCCTAGAGGAGACCCAGTACTTC.

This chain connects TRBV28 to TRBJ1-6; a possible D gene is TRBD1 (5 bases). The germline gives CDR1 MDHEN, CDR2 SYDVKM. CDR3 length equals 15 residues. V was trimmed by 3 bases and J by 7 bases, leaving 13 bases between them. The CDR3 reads CASSFQGGVNSPLHF. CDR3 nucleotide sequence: TGTGCCAGCAGTTTCCAGGGCGGTGTGAATTCACCCCTCCACTTT.

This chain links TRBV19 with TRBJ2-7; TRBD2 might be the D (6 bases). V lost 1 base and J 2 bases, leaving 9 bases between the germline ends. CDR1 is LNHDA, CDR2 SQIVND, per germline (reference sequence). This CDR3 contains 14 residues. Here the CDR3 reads CASSIVEGPYEQYF. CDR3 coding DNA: TGTGCCAGTAGTATAGTGGAGGGTCCCTACGAGCAGTACTTC.

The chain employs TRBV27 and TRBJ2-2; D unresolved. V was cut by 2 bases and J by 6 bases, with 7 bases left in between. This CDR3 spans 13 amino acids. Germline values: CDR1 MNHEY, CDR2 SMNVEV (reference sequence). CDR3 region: CASSLGAAGELFF. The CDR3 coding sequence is TGTGCCAGCAGTTTAGGAGCAGCCGGGGAGCTGTTTTTT.

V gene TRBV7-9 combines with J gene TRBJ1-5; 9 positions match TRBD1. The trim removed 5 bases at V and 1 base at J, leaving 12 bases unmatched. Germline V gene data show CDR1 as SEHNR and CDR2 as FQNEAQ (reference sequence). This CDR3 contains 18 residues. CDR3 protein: CASSTGDRDWESNQPQHF. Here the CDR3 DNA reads TGTGCCAGCAGCACCGGGGACAGGGACTGGGAGAGCAATCAGCCCCAGCATTTT.

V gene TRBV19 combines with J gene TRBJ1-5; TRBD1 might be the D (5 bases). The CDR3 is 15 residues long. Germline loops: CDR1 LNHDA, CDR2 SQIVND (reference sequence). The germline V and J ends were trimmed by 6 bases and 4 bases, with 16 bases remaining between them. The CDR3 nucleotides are TGTGCCAGTAGCGGTTTAGGACAAGGTAATCAGCCCCAGCATTTT. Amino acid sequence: CASSGLGQGNQPQHF. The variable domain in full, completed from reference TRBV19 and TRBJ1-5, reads DGGITQSPKYLFRKEGQNVTLSCEQNLNHDAMYWYRQDPGQGLRLIYYSQIVNDFQKGDIAEGYSVSREKKESFPLTVTSAQKNPTAFYLCASSGLGQGNQPQHFGDGTRLSIL.

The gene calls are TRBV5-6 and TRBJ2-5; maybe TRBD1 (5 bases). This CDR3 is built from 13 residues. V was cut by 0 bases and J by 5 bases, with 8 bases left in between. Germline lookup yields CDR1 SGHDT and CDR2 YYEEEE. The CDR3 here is CASSLGPGETQYF. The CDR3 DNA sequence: TGTGCCAGCAGCTTGGGTCCAGGGGAGACCCAGTACTTC.

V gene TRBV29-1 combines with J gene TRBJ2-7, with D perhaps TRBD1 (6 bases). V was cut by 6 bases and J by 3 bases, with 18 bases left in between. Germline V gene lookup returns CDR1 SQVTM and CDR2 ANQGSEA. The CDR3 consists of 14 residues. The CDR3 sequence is CSVAARGLNYEQYF. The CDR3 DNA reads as TGCAGCGTCGCCGCCAGGGGATTGAACTACGAGCAGTACTTC.

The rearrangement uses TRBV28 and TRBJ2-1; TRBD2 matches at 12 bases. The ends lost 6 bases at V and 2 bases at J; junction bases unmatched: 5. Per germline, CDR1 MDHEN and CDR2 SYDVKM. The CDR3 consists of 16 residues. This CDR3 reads CASSTGLAGTYNEQFF. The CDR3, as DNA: TGTGCCAGCAGCACGGGACTAGCGGGCACCTACAATGAGCAGTTCTTC.